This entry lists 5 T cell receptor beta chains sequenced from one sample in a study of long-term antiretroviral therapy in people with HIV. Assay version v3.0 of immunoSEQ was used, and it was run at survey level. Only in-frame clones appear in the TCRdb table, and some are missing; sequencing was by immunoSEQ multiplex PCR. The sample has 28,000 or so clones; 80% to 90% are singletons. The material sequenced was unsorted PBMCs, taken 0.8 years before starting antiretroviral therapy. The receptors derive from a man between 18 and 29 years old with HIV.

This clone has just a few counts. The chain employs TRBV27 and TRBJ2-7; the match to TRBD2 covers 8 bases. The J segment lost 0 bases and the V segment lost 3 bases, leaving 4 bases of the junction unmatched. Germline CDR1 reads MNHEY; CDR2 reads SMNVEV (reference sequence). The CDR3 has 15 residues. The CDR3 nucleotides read TGTGCCAGCAGTTTGGGGCTAGCGGGCTCCTACGAGCAGTACTTC. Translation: CASSLGLAGSYEQYF.

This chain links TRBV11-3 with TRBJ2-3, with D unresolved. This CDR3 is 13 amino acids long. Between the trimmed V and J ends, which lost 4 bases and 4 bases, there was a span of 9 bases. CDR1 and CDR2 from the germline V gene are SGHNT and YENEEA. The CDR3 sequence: CASSSDTPDTQYF. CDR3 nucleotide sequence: TGTGCCAGCAGCTCCGATACTCCAGATACGCAGTATTTT.

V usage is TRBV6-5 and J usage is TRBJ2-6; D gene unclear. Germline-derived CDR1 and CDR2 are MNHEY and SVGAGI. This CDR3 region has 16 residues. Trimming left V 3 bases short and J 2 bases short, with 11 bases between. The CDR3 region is CASSYWRGAGANVLTF. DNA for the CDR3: TGTGCCAGCAGTTATTGGCGTGGGGCTGGGGCCAACGTCCTGACTTTC.

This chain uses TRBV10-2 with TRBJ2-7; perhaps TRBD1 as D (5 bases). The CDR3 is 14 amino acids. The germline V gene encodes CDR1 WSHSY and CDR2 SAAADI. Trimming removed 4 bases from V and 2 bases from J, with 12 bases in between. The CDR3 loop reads CASSVNRLTYEQYF. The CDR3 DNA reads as TGCGCCAGCAGTGTTAACAGGCTCACCTACGAGCAGTACTTC.

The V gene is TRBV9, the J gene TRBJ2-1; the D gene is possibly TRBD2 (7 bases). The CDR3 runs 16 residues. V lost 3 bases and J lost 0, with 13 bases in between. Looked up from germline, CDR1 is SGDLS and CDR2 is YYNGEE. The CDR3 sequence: CASSEGGGSSYNEQFF. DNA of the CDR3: TGTGCCAGCAGCGAAGGGGGAGGGAGCTCCTACAATGAGCAGTTCTTC.